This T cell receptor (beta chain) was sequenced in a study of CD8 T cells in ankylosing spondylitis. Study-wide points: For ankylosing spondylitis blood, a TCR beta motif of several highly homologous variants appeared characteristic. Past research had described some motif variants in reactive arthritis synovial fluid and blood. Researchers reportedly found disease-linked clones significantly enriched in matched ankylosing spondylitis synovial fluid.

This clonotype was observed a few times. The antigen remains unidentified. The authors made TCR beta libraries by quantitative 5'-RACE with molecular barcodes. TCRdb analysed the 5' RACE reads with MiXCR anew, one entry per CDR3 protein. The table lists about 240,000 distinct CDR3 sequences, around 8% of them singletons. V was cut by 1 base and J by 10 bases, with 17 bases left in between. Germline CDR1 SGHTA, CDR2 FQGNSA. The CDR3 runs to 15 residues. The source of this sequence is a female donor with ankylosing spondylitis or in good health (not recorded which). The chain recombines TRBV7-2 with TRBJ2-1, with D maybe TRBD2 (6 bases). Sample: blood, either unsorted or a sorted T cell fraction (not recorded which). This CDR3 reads CASSLGDFGFREQFF. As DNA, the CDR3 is TGTGCCAGCAGCTTAGGGGACTTTGGGTTTCGCGAGCAGTTCTTC.